A single sample is the source of the 25 T cell receptor beta chains below, sequenced in a study of early T cells in non-severe SARS-CoV-2 infection (dated by TCRdb to 2020 to 2022). The library came from 5' RACE. Instrument used: NextSeq 500. The public reads were reprocessed in TCRdb via fastp at Q25 and MiXCR, keeping in-frame beta chains. Every distinct CDR3 protein forms one entry, paired with its most common genes and DNA. A total of under 75,000 distinct CDR3 sequences appear in this sample, about an eighth of them only once. The top ten constitute roughly 9.1% of the sample. Source material: whole blood. These receptors were taken from an adult who was a healthcare worker with PCR-confirmed SARS-CoV-2 infection or an uninfected control (not recorded which).

This rearrangement joins TRBV5-1 to TRBJ2-4; unclear D gene. Germline CDR1 and CDR2: SGHRS and YFSETQ. CDR3 length: 15 residues. Trimming took off 0 bases at V and 6 bases at J, with 13 bases between the two ends. CDR3 coding DNA: TGCGCCAGCAGCTTGGCCGGCAGCCACCTAAACATTCAGTACTTC. It specifies CASSLAGSHLNIQYF.

This clonotype was counted at least ten times. This chain links TRBV6-2 or TRBV6-3 with TRBJ2-7; 10 positions agree with TRBD2. V shed 0 bases and J 4 bases; nucleotides not matched to a gene: 0. The length of the CDR3 is 14 residues. The germline V gene encodes CDR1 MNHEY and CDR2 SVGEGT. The CDR3 nucleotides read TGTGCCAGCAGTTACTCGACTAGCGGGTACGAGCAGTACTTC. This sequence encodes CASSYSTSGYEQYF.

The chain employs TRBV7-8 and TRBJ2-5; D uncertain. The CDR3 is 14 amino acids. In germline, CDR1 is SGHVS, CDR2 FQNEAQ. Trimming removed 4 bases at V and 4 bases at J, with 13 bases between. For the CDR3, the DNA is TGTGCCAGCAGCTCCTCCGGAAGGGCAGAGACCCAGTACTTC. Amino acids: CASSSSGRAETQYF.

The table lists this clonotype with many counts. The chain combines TRBV28 with TRBJ1-5, with TRBD1 identical over 7 bases. Germline CDR1 MDHEN, CDR2 SYDVKM. CDR3 size: 15 residues. V lost 4 bases to trimming and J lost 7 bases; unmatched junction nucleotides: 10. This chain's CDR3 is CASSSDSGGRQPQHF. In DNA, the CDR3 is TGTGCCAGCAGTTCCGATTCAGGGGGTCGGCAGCCCCAGCATTTT.

The rearrangement links TRBV5-1 to TRBJ2-7; D uncertain. The CDR3 has 14 residues. The germline CDR1 and CDR2 sequences are SGHRS and YFSETQ. V was cut by 0 bases and J by 0 bases, with 7 bases left in between. The CDR3 region is CASSLAGGSYEQYF. As DNA, the CDR3 is TGCGCCAGCAGCTTGGCCGGCGGCTCCTACGAGCAGTACTTC. The variable domain in full, with the rest retrieved from reference TRBV5-1 and TRBJ2-7, is KAGVTQTPRYLIKTRGQQVTLSCSPISGHRSVSWYQQTPGQGLQFLFEYFSETQRNKGNFPGRFSGRQFSNSRSEMNVSTLELGDSALYLCASSLAGGSYEQYFGPGTRLTVT.

This clonotype appeared many times. The V gene is TRBV7-6, the J gene TRBJ2-1, with no clear D. Trimming pared 3 bases from V and 1 base from J, leaving 4 bases between. Germline V lookup: CDR1 SGHVS, CDR2 FNYEAQ. The CDR3 has 13 amino acids. The CDR3 coding sequence is TGTGCCAGCAGCTTTCGTTCCTACAATGAGCAGTTCTTC. It specifies CASSFRSYNEQFF.

There are a few counts of this clonotype. The rearrangement links TRBV5-4 to TRBJ1-2; D unclear. The CDR3 runs to 14 residues. Germline V CDR1 and CDR2: SGHNT, YYREEE (reference sequence). With 0 bases removed from V and 4 bases from J, the gap between germline ends came to 10 bases. Here the CDR3 DNA reads TGTGCCAGCAGCTTGGAGCCCATGGGCTATGGCTACACCTTC. This sequence encodes CASSLEPMGYGYTF.

The sample holds many counts of this clonotype. The CDR3 sequence: CASSLRAGERTDTQYF. The CDR3 DNA reads as TGTGCCAGCAGCTTAAGAGCGGGGGAGCGCACAGATACGCAGTATTTT. The chain employs TRBV7-9 and TRBJ2-3; 8 bases are shared with TRBD2. The length of the CDR3 is 16 residues. Per the germline V gene, CDR1 is SEHNR and CDR2 is FQNEAQ (reference sequence). The ends lost 2 bases at V and 1 base at J; junction bases unmatched: 5.

The gene calls are TRBV20-1 and TRBJ1-6; 7 bases are shared with TRBD1. This CDR3 has 14 amino acids. V lost 3 bases and J lost 6; bases outside the gene matches: 5. Germline CDR1 DFQATT, CDR2 SNEGSKA (reference sequence). CDR3 in amino acids: CSARWGQFNSPLHF. Here the CDR3 DNA reads TGCAGTGCTAGGTGGGGACAGTTTAATTCACCCCTCCACTTT.

V gene TRBV7-2 combines with J gene TRBJ2-5; TRBD1 is a possible D gene (6 bases). Germline-derived CDR1 and CDR2 are SGHTA and FQGNSA. V was shortened by 6 bases and J by 4 bases, with 15 bases between the two germline ends. CDR3 size: 14 residues. The CDR3 sequence: CASSGQRRVETQYF. As DNA, the CDR3 is TGTGCCAGCAGTGGACAGAGGAGAGTAGAGACCCAGTACTTC.

This clonotype has ten or more counts. This rearrangement joins TRBV7-2 to TRBJ2-5; D tentatively fits TRBD1 or TRBD2 (6 bases each). Trimming pared 7 bases from V and 5 bases from J, leaving 17 bases between. CDR3 length equals 14 residues. Germline CDR1 is SGHTA and CDR2 is FQGNSA. The CDR3 region is CASTTSVGGETQYF. DNA of the CDR3: TGTGCCAGCACCACCTCGGTCGGGGGCGAGACCCAGTACTTC. Using reference TRBV7-2 and TRBJ2-5 for the parts outside the CDR3, the full variable domain is GAGVSQSPSNKVTEKGKDVELRCDPISGHTALYWYRQSLGQGLEFLIYFQGNSAPDKSGLPSDRFSAERTGGSVSTLTIQRTQQEDSAVYLCASTTSVGGETQYFGPGTRLLVL.

The sample holds a few counts of this clonotype. V and J are TRBV4-3 and TRBJ2-3; D could derive from TRBD1 or TRBD2 (6 bases each). The CDR3 spans 15 residues. V was pared by 0 bases and J by 3 bases, with 10 bases between. The germline gives CDR1 LGHNA, CDR2 YSLEER. CDR3 sequence reads: CASSQEEGGTDTQYF. The CDR3 region has the DNA TGCGCCAGCAGCCAAGAGGAGGGGGGAACAGATACGCAGTATTTT.

In its sample, this clonotype was seen a few times. The chain uses TRBV5-6 and TRBJ1-1; TRBD1 matches 12 bases. Germline V gives CDR1 SGHDT, CDR2 YYEEEE. The J segment lost 9 bases and the V segment lost 4 bases, leaving 7 bases of the junction unmatched. The CDR3 length is 14 residues. CDR3 sequence reads: CASSPRDRGRQAFF. The CDR3 bases are TGTGCCAGCAGCCCCCGGGACAGGGGGCGCCAAGCTTTCTTT.

This clonotype was detected once. V and J are TRBV6-4 and TRBJ1-5; D not resolved. Trimming pared 3 bases from V and 0 bases from J, leaving 3 bases between. CDR3 length equals 13 residues. Germline V gives CDR1 MRHNA, CDR2 SNTAGT. The CDR3 nucleotides read TGTGCCAGCAGTGAAGGTAGCAATCAGCCCCAGCATTTT. Residues: CASSEGSNQPQHF.

The rearrangement joins TRBV20-1 to TRBJ1-6; unclear D gene. The CDR3 runs 13 residues. V was cut by 2 bases and J by 8 bases, with 10 bases left in between. The germline CDR1 and CDR2 sequences are DFQATT and SNEGSKA (reference sequence). The CDR3 reads CSARSVGYSPLHF. CDR3 coding DNA: TGCAGTGCTAGATCAGTAGGCTATTCACCCCTCCACTTT.

This clonotype came up a few times. The chain combines TRBV5-6 with TRBJ2-7; 7 bases match TRBD1. Trimming cost V 3 bases and J 4 bases; bases outside gene matches: 13. CDR3 length: 16 amino acids. The germline CDR1 and CDR2 sequences are SGHDT and YYEEEE. The CDR3 loop is CASSYFPGTVKYEQYF. CDR3 in DNA: TGTGCCAGCAGCTACTTTCCCGGGACAGTGAAGTACGAGCAGTACTTC.

The chain has TRBV7-2 and TRBJ1-2; D uncertain. Germline V gene data show CDR1 as SGHTA and CDR2 as FQGNSA. The CDR3 contains 14 residues. Between the trimmed V and J ends, which lost 5 bases and 4 bases, there was a span of 14 bases. CDR3 nucleotides: TGTGCCAGCAGCGGGGATGGAGGGATCTATGGCTACACCTTC. Translating it yields CASSGDGGIYGYTF.

The V gene is TRBV20-1, the J gene TRBJ2-7; 7 nucleotides agree with TRBD1. With 0 bases clipped from V and 1 base from J, the junction kept 6 bases outside the gene matches. Germline V lookup: CDR1 DFQATT, CDR2 SNEGSKA (reference sequence). CDR3 length equals 15 residues. This CDR3 reads CSARDLTGRSYEQYF. The CDR3 nucleotides are TGCAGTGCTAGAGATCTGACAGGGCGTTCCTACGAGCAGTACTTC.

This clonotype was found many times. V usage is TRBV7-9 and J usage is TRBJ2-7, with 8 positions matching TRBD1. Germline V lookup: CDR1 SEHNR, CDR2 FQNEAQ (reference sequence). The CDR3 sequence is 14 residues long. Germline trimming cut 5 bases from V and 4 bases from J; bases unmatched to any gene: 7. Here the CDR3 DNA reads TGTGCCAGCAGCGTCGCAGGGGGCGGTTACGAGCAGTACTTC. It translates to CASSVAGGGYEQYF.

This chain uses TRBV6-5 with TRBJ2-4, with 7 bases aligning to TRBD1. This CDR3 contains 19 residues. The J segment lost 7 bases and the V segment lost 5 bases, leaving 23 bases of the junction unmatched. The germline gives CDR1 MNHEY, CDR2 SVGAGI. CDR3 residues: CASSPWGTVSFLEGNIQYF. CDR3 nucleotides: TGTGCCAGCAGTCCCTGGGGGACAGTATCCTTCCTCGAGGGGAACATTCAGTACTTC.

The chain joins TRBV21-1 to TRBJ1-1. TRBV21-1 is tagged as a pseudogene. This CDR3 spans 15 amino acids. The CDR3, as DNA: TGTGCCAGCAGCAAAGCGAAGGTCCTTTTTGGTGAAGCTTTCTTT. It encodes CASSKAKVLFGEAFF.

This clonotype has ten or more counts. The chain recombines TRBV11-2 with TRBJ1-1, with 10 bases matching TRBD1. With 11 bases clipped from V and 1 base from J, the junction kept 4 bases outside the gene matches. Germline V lookup: CDR1 SGHAT, CDR2 FQNNGV. The CDR3 length is 13 residues. This CDR3 is CAGGTGANTEAFF. The CDR3 coding sequence is TGTGCCGGAGGGACAGGGGCGAACACTGAAGCTTTCTTT.

This clonotype has just a few counts. The chain links TRBV27 to TRBJ1-2, with D maybe TRBD1 (6 bases). The CDR3 has 14 residues. Germline loops: CDR1 MNHEY, CDR2 SMNVEV (reference sequence). V lost 5 bases, J lost 4 bases, and 14 bases lay in between. In DNA, the CDR3 is TGTGCCAGCAGTCGGGGGGCGAGGGGCTATGGCTACACCTTC. This sequence encodes CASSRGARGYGYTF.

V and J are TRBV20-1 and TRBJ1-3; D remains ambiguous. V lost 0 bases and J 0 bases, leaving 6 bases between the germline ends. This CDR3 is built from 14 residues. Germline values: CDR1 DFQATT, CDR2 SNEGSKA (reference sequence). As DNA, the CDR3 is TGCAGTGCTAGAGAAGCATACTCTGGAAACACCATATATTTT. Protein: CSAREAYSGNTIYF.

The rearrangement links TRBV28 to TRBJ2-7, with D unresolved. CDR3 size: 14 residues. Germline V gene data show CDR1 as MDHEN and CDR2 as SYDVKM. Trimming removed 3 bases from V and 2 bases from J, with 11 bases in between. The chain's CDR3 is CASSFGPTPYEQYF. The CDR3 bases are TGTGCCAGCAGTTTCGGGCCGACCCCCTACGAGCAGTACTTC.